These 27 T cell receptor beta chains came from one sample sequenced in a study of beta chain features in type 1 diabetes. Study conclusions and caveats: Moderate yet significant TCRB CDR3 shortening was seen in Type 1 diabetes patients in all four CD4+ subsets.

Antigens for these TCRs are unknown. Sequencing targeted expressed TCRB transcripts, as all isolated RNA had been reverse transcribed. Here immunoSEQ multiplex PCR was the method, and the copy in TCRdb shows in-frame clones only, minus some. The data contain around 310,000 clones, roughly 13% of them singletons. Sequencing was carried out using naive CD4+ T cells from blood. These receptors came from a young woman with type 1 diabetes.

This chain's CDR3 is CASSRTSGRTDTQYF. DNA of the CDR3: TGTGCCAGCAGTAGGACTAGCGGGAGGACAGATACGCAGTATTTT. J is TRBJ2-3 and V is TRBV28; 14 nucleotides align to TRBD2. Unmatched junction bases numbered 1, after V lost 5 bases and J lost 3 bases. There are 15 residues in the CDR3. The germline CDR1 and CDR2 sequences are MDHEN and SYDVKM.

This clone has more than one count but fewer than ten. This sequence joins TRBV19 and TRBJ2-1; TRBD2 matches 8 bases. Germline assignment: CDR1 LNHDA and CDR2 SQIVND (reference sequence). This CDR3 contains 14 residues. V gave up 8 bases and J gave up 2 bases; unmatched junction bases: 5. CDR3 protein: CASGTRGPYNEQFF. DNA for the CDR3: TGTGCCAGTGGGACTAGAGGGCCCTACAATGAGCAGTTCTTC.

This clone was observed a handful of times. The chain has TRBV9 and TRBJ1-2, with D maybe TRBD1 (5 bases). CDR1 SGDLS and CDR2 YYNGEE come from the germline V gene. Trimming removed 1 base at V and 4 bases at J, with 11 bases between. CDR3 length equals 14 residues. CDR3 nucleotides: TGTGCCAGCAGCGTACTCGACAGCACCTATGGCTACACCTTC. Protein sequence: CASSVLDSTYGYTF.

CDR3 sequence reads: CAWSSGQHQPQHF. The CDR3 DNA reads TGTGCCTGGAGCTCGGGACAGCATCAGCCCCAGCATTTT. V is TRBV30 and J is TRBJ1-5, with 7 nucleotides matching TRBD1. With 3 bases clipped from V and 5 bases from J, the junction kept 4 bases outside the gene matches. The germline V gene encodes CDR1 GTSNPN and CDR2 SVGIG (reference sequence). The CDR3 loop spans 13 amino acids.

This clone was found a few times. DNA of the CDR3: TGCGCCAGCAGCCAATCGGGACTTGCAGAGACCCAGTACTTC. Its translation is CASSQSGLAETQYF. The gene calls are TRBV4-1 and TRBJ2-5; D perhaps matches TRBD2 (6 bases). The CDR3 is made up of 14 amino acids. V was shortened by 2 bases and J by 4 bases, with 11 bases between the two germline ends. Germline values: CDR1 MGHRA, CDR2 YSYEKL.

The V gene is TRBV5-4, the J gene TRBJ2-3; maybe TRBD1 (6 bases). Trimming shortened V by 2 bases and J by 6 bases, and 16 bases separated the two germline ends. In germline, CDR1 is SGHNT, CDR2 YYREEE (reference sequence). This CDR3 is built from 15 residues. CDR3 region: CASSFGAGAVDTQYF. The CDR3 DNA sequence: TGTGCCAGCAGCTTTGGGGCAGGGGCGGTCGATACGCAGTATTTT.

This clone was seen a handful of times. This chain uses TRBV11-2 with TRBJ2-4; 7 bases align to TRBD1. The germline V gene has CDR1 SGHAT and CDR2 FQNNGV. The ends lost 5 bases at V and 6 bases at J; junction bases unmatched: 10. The CDR3 consists of 15 residues. The chain's CDR3 is CASSVGQSRGNIQYF. The CDR3 DNA reads as TGTGCCAGCAGCGTGGGACAGTCTAGAGGAAACATTCAGTACTTC.

This clone was detected only a few times. The chain couples TRBV30 to TRBJ2-3; 13 bases are shared with TRBD2. V lost 5 bases to trimming and J lost 2 bases; unmatched junction nucleotides: 4. Germline CDR1 reads GTSNPN; CDR2 reads SVGIG (reference sequence). This CDR3 has 15 amino acids. CDR3 DNA: TGTGCCTGGTCTGGACTAGCGGGAGTCACAGATACGCAGTATTTT. It yields the protein CAWSGLAGVTDTQYF. The full variable domain, with the rest looked up from reference TRBV30 and TRBJ2-3, is SQTIHQWPATLVQPVGSPLSLECTVEGTSNPNLYWYRQAAGRGLQLLFYSVGIGQISSEVPQNLSASRPQDRQFILSSKKLLLSDSGFYLCAWSGLAGVTDTQYFGPGTRLTVL.

This clone was seen a handful of times. The CDR3 reads CAISLDSPTDTQYF. DNA for the CDR3: TGTGCCATCAGTTTGGACAGCCCGACAGATACGCAGTATTTT. This chain uses TRBV10-3 with TRBJ2-3, with TRBD1 as a possible D gene (6 bases). Germline V lookup: CDR1 ENHRY, CDR2 SYGVKD. The CDR3 spans 14 residues. The V gene lost 5 bases and the J gene lost 3 bases, with 12 bases spanning the gap.

This clone was counted only a few times. V is TRBV28 and J is TRBJ2-3; 7 bases agree with TRBD1. The length of the CDR3 is 14 residues. J was trimmed by 6 bases and V by 6 bases; bases with no gene match: 9. Germline assignment: CDR1 MDHEN and CDR2 SYDVKM. The CDR3 is CASSRDSGGDTQYF. The CDR3 DNA reads as TGTGCCAGCAGCCGGGACAGCGGCGGGGATACGCAGTATTTT.

CDR3 sequence: CAFRGTGAVFNYGYTF. The DNA for the CDR3 is TGTGCCTTCCGCGGGACAGGGGCAGTTTTTAACTATGGCTACACCTTC. V gene TRBV30 combines with J gene TRBJ1-2, with TRBD1 matching 10 bases. Germline V lookup: CDR1 GTSNPN, CDR2 SVGIG (reference sequence). This CDR3 spans 16 amino acids. J was trimmed by 1 base and V by 7 bases; bases with no gene match: 12.

This clone was counted only a few times. The gene calls are TRBV27 and TRBJ1-2, with 9 bases fitting TRBD1. V was clipped by 5 bases and J by 5 bases; unmatched bases: 9. The germline V gene has CDR1 MNHEY and CDR2 SMNVEV (reference sequence). The length of the CDR3 is 15 residues. The CDR3 is CASSPWDRVDYGYTF. As DNA, the CDR3 is TGTGCCAGCAGTCCTTGGGACAGGGTGGATTATGGCTACACCTTC.

The table lists this clone with a few counts. This chain links TRBV29-1 with TRBJ1-2; TRBD1 is a possible D gene (6 bases). Germline V gives CDR1 SQVTM, CDR2 ANQGSEA. The CDR3 consists of 11 residues. V was cut by 7 bases and J by 8 bases, with 14 bases left in between. CDR3 DNA sequence: TGCAGCGCCCGAGTCCAGGGGGGCTACACCTTC. This codes for CSARVQGGYTF.

This clone was detected only a few times. The rearrangement links TRBV9 to TRBJ2-3, with 7 positions matching TRBD1. Germline CDR1 is SGDLS and CDR2 is YYNGEE. After removal of 0 bases from V and 1 base from J, the junction contained 8 bases not matched to a gene. The CDR3 runs to 17 residues. In nucleotides, the CDR3 is TGTGCCAGCAGCGTAGTGGGACAGCTCCCTGGCACAGATACGCAGTATTTT. Its protein product is CASSVVGQLPGTDTQYF.

The chain is built from TRBV15 and TRBJ2-5; a weak D match, TRBD2 (6 bases). Trimming shortened V by 0 bases and J by 9 bases, and 23 bases separated the two germline ends. From germline, CDR1 is LNHNV and CDR2 YYDKDF (reference sequence). The CDR3 runs 17 residues. The CDR3 sequence is CATSRDGSGPVRLSQYF. In DNA form, the CDR3 reads TGTGCCACCAGCAGAGATGGCAGCGGGCCAGTCCGGTTGTCCCAGTACTTC.

The chain recombines TRBV14 with TRBJ2-1; TRBD2 matches 11 bases. Germline CDR1 reads SGHDN; CDR2 reads FVKESK. The CDR3 spans 15 residues. V shed 1 base, J shed 9 bases, and the junction held 5 bases outside the gene matches. The CDR3 DNA is TGTGCCAGCAGCCAAGTTACTAGCGGGAGTGGTGAGCAGTTCTTC. Translating it yields CASSQVTSGSGEQFF. Combining the CDR3 with reference TRBV14 and TRBJ2-1 gives the whole variable domain EAGVTQFPSHSVIEKGQTVTLRCDPISGHDNLYWYRRVMGKEIKFLLHFVKESKQDESGMPNNRFLAERTGGTYSTLKVQPAELEDSGVYFCASSQVTSGSGEQFFGPGTRLTVL.

This clone was picked up a small number of times. This chain connects TRBV20-1 to TRBJ2-1; D gene ambiguous. The CDR3 length is 11 residues. V was shortened by 3 bases and J by 8 bases, with 8 bases between the two germline ends. Per germline, CDR1 DFQATT and CDR2 SNEGSKA (reference sequence). CDR3 nucleotides: TGCAGTGCTAGTATATCGGATGAGCAGTTCTTC. This translates into CSASISDEQFF.

V usage is TRBV6-5 and J usage is TRBJ1-2, with 7 nucleotides matching TRBD1. V lost 3 bases and J lost 6; bases outside the gene matches: 13. The length of the CDR3 is 16 residues. Germline CDR1 and CDR2: MNHEY and SVGAGI. CDR3 residues: CASSYTGTAIRNGYTF. CDR3 coding DNA: TGTGCCAGCAGTTATACCGGGACAGCGATTCGGAATGGCTACACCTTC.

Written as DNA, the CDR3 is TGTGCCACCAGCAGAGATCTAGGAGGGCTCGGCAATCAGCCCCAGCATTTT. Protein product: CATSRDLGGLGNQPQHF. J is TRBJ1-5 and V is TRBV15; D is uncertain. Germline assignment: CDR1 LNHNV and CDR2 YYDKDF (reference sequence). This CDR3 spans 17 amino acids. Trimming shortened V by 0 bases and J by 2 bases, and 14 bases separated the two germline ends.

This clone has more than one count but fewer than ten. The rearrangement links TRBV30 to TRBJ2-1; D gene ambiguous. The CDR3 is 15 amino acids. V was pared by 4 bases and J by 5 bases, with 18 bases between. Germline V lookup: CDR1 GTSNPN, CDR2 SVGIG (reference sequence). CDR3 in DNA: TGTGCCTGGACTTCAGGTCCCCTAAGTAACAATGAGCAGTTCTTC. This sequence encodes CAWTSGPLSNNEQFF.

CDR3 in amino acids: CASRQTSGRKTQYF. Written as DNA, the CDR3 is TGTGCCAGCAGGCAGACTAGCGGGAGAAAGACCCAGTACTTC. The chain uses TRBV5-6 and TRBJ2-5; 12 bases match TRBD2. V shed 5 bases, J shed 6 bases, and the junction held 5 bases outside the gene matches. CDR3 length: 14 amino acids. CDR1 and CDR2 (germline): SGHDT, YYEEEE. The variable domain in full, with the rest retrieved from reference TRBV5-6 and TRBJ2-5, is DAGVTQSPTHLIKTRGQQVTLRCSPKSGHDTVSWYQQALGQGPQFIFQYYEEEERQRGNFPDRFSGHQFPNYSSELNVNALLLGDSALYLCASRQTSGRKTQYFGPGTRLLVL.

Only a few counts were recorded for this clone. The chain combines TRBV5-4 with TRBJ1-1; TRBD1 aligns across 9 bases. V lost 3 bases and J lost 4; bases outside the gene matches: 10. CDR1 and CDR2 from the germline V gene are SGHNT and YYREEE (reference sequence). The CDR3 has 16 residues. The CDR3 sequence: CASSSLPGQGSTEAFF. The CDR3 region has the DNA TGTGCCAGCAGCTCCCTGCCGGGACAGGGCAGCACTGAAGCTTTCTTT.

The chain joins TRBV11-3 to TRBJ2-7; D is ambiguous. Germline-derived CDR1 and CDR2 are SGHNT and YENEEA. V lost 1 base to trimming and J lost 0 bases, with 4 bases between them. The CDR3 has 13 residues. CDR3 amino acids: CASSLGSSYEQYV. The CDR3 region has the DNA TGTGCCAGCAGCTTAGGGAGCTCCTACGAGCAGTACGTC.

The chain combines TRBV18 with TRBJ2-7; 9 bases match TRBD2. The CDR3 loop spans 14 amino acids. The J segment lost 4 bases and the V segment lost 6 bases, leaving 7 bases of the junction unmatched. CDR1 and CDR2 from the germline V gene are KGHSH and LQKENI. The CDR3 sequence is CASSRGGGLYEQYF. In DNA form, the CDR3 reads TGTGCCAGCTCCCGCGGGGGGGGACTTTACGAGCAGTACTTC. The complete variable domain, with remaining parts taken from reference TRBV18 and TRBJ2-7, reads NAGVMQNPRHLVRRRGQEARLRCSPMKGHSHVYWYRQLPEEGLKFMVYLQKENIIDESGMPKERFSAEFPKEGPSILRIQQVVRGDSAAYFCASSRGGGLYEQYFGPGTRLTVT.

The rearrangement joins TRBV4-1 to TRBJ1-4; 11 bases fit TRBD1. The CDR3 extends over 16 amino acids. Germline trimming cut 5 bases from V and 1 base from J; bases unmatched to any gene: 3. Germline assignment: CDR1 MGHRA and CDR2 YSYEKL. The CDR3 DNA follows: TGCGCCAGCAGCAGGACAGGGGGCCAAACTAATGAAAAACTGTTTTTT. Its translation: CASSRTGGQTNEKLFF.

The chain links TRBV6-6 to TRBJ2-4, with D tentatively TRBD2 (5 bases). The CDR3 extends over 15 amino acids. Per germline, CDR1 MNHNY and CDR2 SVGAGI (reference sequence). Trimming took off 6 bases at V and 0 bases at J, with 12 bases between the two ends. In DNA, the CDR3 is TGTGCCAGCAGACGGTCCGAGGGAGCCAAAAACATTCAGTACTTC. Protein product: CASRRSEGAKNIQYF.

The chain carries TRBV7-2 and TRBJ2-1; tentatively, D is TRBD2 (5 bases). The CDR3 runs to 11 residues. Between the trimmed V and J ends, which lost 5 bases and 11 bases, there was a span of 10 bases. Germline-derived CDR1 and CDR2 are SGHTA and FQGNSA. The CDR3 region has the DNA TGTGCCAGCAGCCAAGCGGATCAGCAGTTCTTC. Translation gives CASSQADQQFF.